This entry features one T cell receptor beta chain sequence. This table comes from immunoSEQ multiplex PCR, and its TCRdb copy is limited to in-frame clones, with some not included. The sample lists around 99,000 clones; 75% to 95% were seen once. The data originate from a study of blood T cell repertoires in COVID-19. For the study at large: Acute and convalescent COVID-19 samples came from the United States, Italy and Spain. T cells, B-cell-depleted T cells, or PBMCs supplied cDNA or gDNA.

The CDR3 sequence is 16 residues long. V was trimmed by 0 bases and J by 4 bases, leaving 15 bases between them. Germline CDR1 MNHEY, CDR2 SVGEGT. This TCR was recovered from a woman younger than 45 with acute or convalescent COVID-19. The sequenced material came from peripheral blood. The chain recombines TRBV6-2 or TRBV6-3 with TRBJ1-1; D may be TRBD1 (5 bases). As DNA, the CDR3 is TGTGCCAGCAGTTACTCGACTGGCCAGGGAGGCACTGAAGCTTTCTTT. Amino acid sequence: CASSYSTGQGGTEAFF.